This T cell receptor (beta chain) was documented in a study of T cell responses to AZD1222 COVID-19 vaccine. Libraries were prepared by immunoSEQ multiplex PCR; TCRdb keeps only in-frame clonotypes and omits some of them. The sample lists 65,000 to 75,000 clones, 84% seen once, with about 20% in the top ten. There are 16 residues in the CDR3. With 1 base clipped from V and 7 bases from J, the junction kept 11 bases outside the gene matches. CDR1 and CDR2 from the germline V gene are SGHVS and FQNEAQ. The chain employs TRBV7-8 and TRBJ2-3; TRBD2 matches 7 bases. The receptor was derived from an adult in good health. The material was peripheral blood, obtained on day 0 of AZD1222 vaccination. This CDR3 reads CASSLVSAGVTNTQYF. CDR3 DNA: TGTGCCAGCAGCTTAGTTTCGGCGGGAGTAACGAATACGCAGTATTTT. Full variable domain (rest looked up from reference TRBV7-8 and TRBJ2-3): GAGVSQSPRYKVAKRGQDVALRCDPISGHVSLFWYQQALGQGPEFLTYFQNEAQLDKSGLPSDRFFAERPEGSVSTLKIQRTQQEDSAVYLCASSLVSAGVTNTQYFGPGTRLTVL.